The 29 T cell receptor beta chains in this list originate from one sample, sequenced in a study of T cell responses to AZD1222 COVID-19 vaccine. Assay used: immunoSEQ multiplex PCR; TCRdb lists only in-frame clones, some missing. The data show 100,000 or so clones, about 86% seen once. The source was peripheral blood, collected on day 0 of AZD1222 vaccination. These receptors all come from an adult in good health.

V is TRBV7-9 and J is TRBJ1-4; D might be TRBD1 (5 bases). The CDR3 contains 16 residues. V lost 3 bases, J lost 6 bases, and 17 bases lay in between. Germline loops: CDR1 SEHNR, CDR2 FQNEAQ (reference sequence). Written as DNA, the CDR3 is TGTGCCAGCAGCTTCGACAGTTCCGTTGCGTATGAAAAACTGTTTTTT. Translating gives CASSFDSSVAYEKLFF.

This clone was counted between two and nine times. The chain is built from TRBV7-9 and TRBJ1-1; D is perhaps TRBD1 (6 bases). Germline lookup yields CDR1 SEHNR and CDR2 FQNEAQ (reference sequence). This CDR3 has 14 amino acids. V was pared by 5 bases and J by 1 base, with 11 bases between. CDR3 protein: CASSPGTRNTEAFF. In DNA form, the CDR3 reads TGTGCCAGCAGCCCCGGGACAAGGAACACTGAAGCTTTCTTT.

This clone is medium-sized in the sample. The rearrangement uses TRBV27 and TRBJ2-7; D perhaps matches TRBD1 (6 bases). Germline V gene data show CDR1 as MNHEY and CDR2 as SMNVEV (reference sequence). The V end was cut by 7 bases, the J end by 5 bases, with 12 bases between. The CDR3 totals 12 residues. The CDR3 region is CASKTRGNEQYF. DNA of the CDR3: TGTGCCAGCAAAACCAGGGGCAACGAGCAGTACTTC.

CDR3 sequence (DNA): TGCGCCAGCAGCCGTCACCTACCCTCAACTAATGAAAAACTGTTTTTT. As protein: CASSRHLPSTNEKLFF. The chain links TRBV4-3 to TRBJ1-4; D gene unclear. Deletions cut 4 bases from V and 0 bases from J, with 12 bases between. The germline V gene encodes CDR1 LGHNA and CDR2 YSLEER. The CDR3 consists of 16 residues.

The V and J genes are TRBV5-4 and TRBJ2-1, with TRBD2 matching 13 bases. The germline gives CDR1 SGHNT, CDR2 YYREEE (reference sequence). The CDR3 consists of 16 residues. J was trimmed by 7 bases and V by 0 bases; bases with no gene match: 4. CDR3 sequence (DNA): TGTGCCAGCAGCTTGGGGGGACTAGCGGGATTGAATGAGCAGTTCTTC. This encodes CASSLGGLAGLNEQFF.

The chain employs TRBV6-5 and TRBJ2-3; 8 nucleotides line up with TRBD2. Per the germline V gene, CDR1 is MNHEY and CDR2 is SVGAGI. CDR3 length equals 14 residues. The junction had 4 bases not matched to a gene; V was cut back by 6 bases and J by 2 bases. The CDR3 sequence: CASRLAEDTDTQYF. The CDR3 DNA reads as TGTGCCAGCAGACTAGCGGAGGACACAGATACGCAGTATTTT.

CDR3 nucleotides: TGTGCCAGCAGTAGTCAGCCCCAGCATTTT. Amino acids: CASSSQPQHF. The chain links TRBV28 to TRBJ1-5, with D uncertain. Trimming stripped 5 bases from V and 6 bases from J, with 2 bases between. The CDR3 contains 10 residues. Germline CDR1 is MDHEN and CDR2 is SYDVKM. The entire variable domain, with the rest obtained from reference TRBV28 and TRBJ1-5, is as follows: DVKVTQSSRYLVKRTGEKVFLECVQDMDHENMFWYRQDPGLGLRLIYFSYDVKMKEKGDIPEGYSVSREKKERFSLILESASTNQTSMYLCASSSQPQHFGDGTRLSIL.

This chain uses TRBV11-1 with TRBJ2-7, with 11 bases matching TRBD2. Trimming removed 6 bases from V and 2 bases from J; junction bases left unmatched: 6. The CDR3 is made up of 15 amino acids. Germline values: CDR1 SGHAT, CDR2 FQDESV (reference sequence). The CDR3 region has the DNA TGTGCCAGCAGTTCTATAGCGGGAGGGCCCTACGAGCAGTACTTC. Translating gives CASSSIAGGPYEQYF.

The chain joins TRBV28 to TRBJ2-1, with a tentative D call TRBD1 (7 bases). The V gene lost 4 bases and the J gene lost 9 bases, with 31 bases spanning the gap. Germline V gene lookup returns CDR1 MDHEN and CDR2 SYDVKM. The CDR3 consists of 19 residues. In DNA, the CDR3 is TGTGCCAGCAGTTCGACTAGGGACAGCCGGGCTGCGATGAGTCTTGAGCAGTTCTTC. Protein product: CASSSTRDSRAAMSLEQFF.

The gene calls are TRBV28 and TRBJ1-2; TRBD1 matches at 9 bases. CDR1 MDHEN and CDR2 SYDVKM come from the germline V gene. The CDR3 runs 14 residues. V was clipped by 5 bases and J by 5 bases; unmatched bases: 6. This chain's CDR3 is CASSTTGGGYGYTF. In nucleotides, the CDR3 is TGTGCCAGCAGTACGACAGGGGGAGGATATGGCTACACCTTC.

The J gene is TRBJ1-2, the V gene TRBV2; perhaps TRBD1 as D (5 bases). Between the trimmed V and J ends, which lost 6 bases and 1 base, there was a span of 9 bases. This CDR3 has 13 residues. CDR1 and CDR2 (germline): SNHLY, FYNNEI. The chain's CDR3 is CASSGGINYGYTF. The CDR3 DNA is TGTGCCAGCAGCGGGGGTATTAACTATGGCTACACCTTC.

The chain couples TRBV19 to TRBJ2-7, with D perhaps TRBD1 (5 bases). Germline CDR1 reads LNHDA; CDR2 reads SQIVND (reference sequence). V shed 3 bases and J shed 1 base, with 10 bases lying between them. The CDR3 runs 14 residues. For the CDR3, the DNA is TGTGCCAGTAGTATCAGGGTGGCATCCTACGAGCAGTACTTC. It translates to CASSIRVASYEQYF.

The rearrangement uses TRBV4-3 and TRBJ1-2; 9 bases map to TRBD1. Trimming took 1 base from V and 5 from J; bases not matched to a gene: 5. The CDR3 has 15 amino acids. The V gene's germline CDR1 is LGHNA and CDR2 YSLEER. The CDR3: CASSQVGDRAYGYTF. Written as DNA, the CDR3 is TGCGCCAGCAGCCAAGTGGGGGACAGGGCTTATGGCTACACCTTC.

V and J are TRBV5-1 and TRBJ1-5; 7 nucleotides match TRBD1. This CDR3 has 14 residues. The V gene end was trimmed by 4 bases and the J gene end by 0 bases; junction bases not matched to a gene: 1. Germline CDR1 reads SGHRS; CDR2 reads YFSETQ. CDR3 residues: CASSGQVSNQPQHF. Here the CDR3 DNA reads TGCGCCAGCAGCGGACAGGTTAGCAATCAGCCCCAGCATTTT.

The chain carries TRBV5-4 and TRBJ2-5; 9 bases are a match to TRBD1. The J segment lost 7 bases and the V segment lost 1 base, leaving 14 bases of the junction unmatched. CDR3 length: 17 residues. The germline CDR1 and CDR2 sequences are SGHNT and YYREEE (reference sequence). The CDR3 DNA reads as TGTGCCAGCAGCTTGATCACAGGGGGCGAAGTACAGCGGACCCAGTACTTC. It specifies CASSLITGGEVQRTQYF.

This chain uses TRBV28 with TRBJ1-5; the match to TRBD1 covers 11 bases. Germline V gene sequence: CDR1 MDHEN, CDR2 SYDVKM. The CDR3 sequence is 18 residues long. The ends lost 11 bases at V and 6 bases at J; junction bases unmatched: 21. CDR3 loop: CAGSFSPGQGGVVQPQHF. The CDR3 coding sequence is TGTGCCGGCTCCTTTTCCCCGGGACAGGGGGGAGTGGTTCAGCCCCAGCATTTT.

The chain couples TRBV29-1 to TRBJ1-2; 10 bases match TRBD1. The CDR3 covers 15 residues. Looked up from germline, CDR1 is SQVTM and CDR2 is ANQGSEA. V shed 7 bases and J 7 bases; nucleotides not matched to a gene: 15. CDR3 in amino acids: CSAETGGDPAGGYTF. The CDR3 DNA sequence: TGCAGCGCCGAGACAGGGGGCGACCCCGCTGGTGGCTACACCTTC.

This clone was recorded only once. The chain links TRBV7-9 to TRBJ2-7, with 8 bases aligning to TRBD1. CDR1 is SEHNR, CDR2 FQNEAQ, per germline (reference sequence). J lost 2 bases, V lost 2 bases, and 5 bases had no gene match. This CDR3 has 15 residues. CDR3 region: CASSLSGGSPYEQYF. The CDR3 DNA reads as TGTGCCAGCAGCTTATCAGGGGGCTCTCCCTACGAGCAGTACTTC. The entire variable domain, with the rest obtained from reference TRBV7-9 and TRBJ2-7, is as follows: DTGVSQNPRHKITKRGQNVTFRCDPISEHNRLYWYRQTLGQGPEFLTYFQNEAQLEKSRLLSDRFSAERPKGSFSTLEIQRTEQGDSAMYLCASSLSGGSPYEQYFGPGTRLTVT.

This chain uses TRBV5-1 with TRBJ2-1, with 8 bases identical to TRBD1. V trimming: 4 bases; J trimming: 2 bases; junction bases outside the gene matches: 2. CDR3 length: 14 amino acids. CDR1 and CDR2 from the germline V gene are SGHRS and YFSETQ. The CDR3 reads CASSAGQAYNEQFF. The CDR3 DNA is TGCGCCAGCAGCGCGGGACAGGCCTACAATGAGCAGTTCTTC.

The rearrangement links TRBV6-2 or TRBV6-3 to TRBJ1-5; D gene uncertain. Trimming took off 2 bases at V and 6 bases at J, with 8 bases between the two ends. The CDR3 totals 13 residues. In germline, CDR1 is MNHEY, CDR2 SVGEGT. The CDR3, as DNA: TGTGCCAGCAGTTACCAGGAGGGTCAGCCCCAGCATTTT. Protein product: CASSYQEGQPQHF.

The chain joins TRBV5-1 to TRBJ1-4; D is undetermined. Germline V gene lookup returns CDR1 SGHRS and CDR2 YFSETQ. The CDR3 consists of 14 residues. V lost 0 bases and J lost 3, with 6 bases in between. The CDR3, as DNA: TGCGCCAGCAGCTTGGGAGACTCTAATGAAAAACTGTTTTTT. This translates into CASSLGDSNEKLFF.

This clone was seen a handful of times. This chain uses TRBV3-1 (or the pseudogene TRBV3-2) with TRBJ2-7, with a tentative D call TRBD1 (5 bases). CDR3 length: 14 residues. The ends were cut back, 6 bases at V and 0 bases at J, with 12 bases in the middle. The germline V gene has CDR1 LGHDT and CDR2 YNNKEL (reference sequence). The CDR3 protein is CASSSRQSSYEQYF. In DNA form, the CDR3 reads TGTGCCAGCAGTAGCCGACAGAGCTCCTACGAGCAGTACTTC.

The rearrangement uses TRBV28 and TRBJ2-5, with D perhaps being TRBD1 or TRBD2 (5 bases each). Germline V gene data show CDR1 as MDHEN and CDR2 as SYDVKM. V was shortened by 6 bases and J by 5 bases, with 13 bases between the two germline ends. The CDR3 extends over 13 amino acids. The CDR3 DNA reads as TGTGCCAGCAGCCGGGGCAGGCGGGAGACCCAGTACTTC. This sequence encodes CASSRGRRETQYF.

J is TRBJ1-1 and V is TRBV6-4; D might be TRBD1 (5 bases). CDR1 is MRHNA, CDR2 SNTAGT, per germline. CDR3 length: 13 residues. V was cut by 6 bases and J by 1 base, with 9 bases left in between. The CDR3 coding sequence is TGTGCCAGCAGCCTCACAGGGAACACTGAAGCTTTCTTT. Its protein is CASSLTGNTEAFF.

The chain employs TRBV7-2 and TRBJ2-3; 11 bases map to TRBD2. The CDR3 is made up of 17 amino acids. Per the germline V gene, CDR1 is SGHTA and CDR2 is FQGNSA. J lost 5 bases, V lost 8 bases, and 15 bases had no gene match. CDR3 nucleotides: TGTGCCAGCGGGAGGGGAAGTAGCGGGAGGGCGCAAGATACGCAGTATTTT. It yields the protein CASGRGSSGRAQDTQYF. Supplemented by reference TRBV7-2 and TRBJ2-3, the full variable domain reads GAGVSQSPSNKVTEKGKDVELRCDPISGHTALYWYRQSLGQGLEFLIYFQGNSAPDKSGLPSDRFSAERTGGSVSTLTIQRTQQEDSAVYLCASGRGSSGRAQDTQYFGPGTRLTVL.

The V and J genes are TRBV5-6 and TRBJ2-2, with D possibly matching TRBD1 (5 bases). V lost 0 bases and J 5 bases, leaving 11 bases between the germline ends. Germline V gene data show CDR1 as SGHDT and CDR2 as YYEEEE. The length of the CDR3 is 15 residues. CDR3 residues: CASSLGQGGTGELFF. In DNA form, the CDR3 reads TGTGCCAGCAGCTTGGGTCAGGGTGGTACCGGGGAGCTGTTTTTT. Full variable domain (rest looked up from reference TRBV5-6 and TRBJ2-2): DAGVTQSPTHLIKTRGQQVTLRCSPKSGHDTVSWYQQALGQGPQFIFQYYEEEERQRGNFPDRFSGHQFPNYSSELNVNALLLGDSALYLCASSLGQGGTGELFFGEGSRLTVL.

V gene TRBV27 combines with J gene TRBJ1-1; D is perhaps TRBD1 (5 bases). CDR3 size: 13 residues. In germline, CDR1 is MNHEY, CDR2 SMNVEV (reference sequence). Trimming cost V 2 bases and J 3 bases, with 7 bases left between them. The CDR3 coding sequence is TGTGCCAGCAGTTTACAGGGTCACACTGAAGCTTTCTTT. Its protein product is CASSLQGHTEAFF.

J is TRBJ2-7 and V is TRBV15; D gene ambiguous. The CDR3 is 14 residues long. V gave up 1 base and J gave up 0 bases, with 7 bases separating them. The V gene's germline CDR1 is LNHNV and CDR2 YYDKDF (reference sequence). The CDR3 spells CATSRGGSSYEQYF. In DNA, the CDR3 is TGTGCCACCAGCAGAGGTGGTAGCTCCTACGAGCAGTACTTC.

The chain uses TRBV27 and TRBJ1-5, with 8 nucleotides matching TRBD1. After removal of 10 bases from V and 3 bases from J, the junction contained 5 bases not matched to a gene. The length of the CDR3 is 13 residues. Germline lookup yields CDR1 MNHEY and CDR2 SMNVEV (reference sequence). The CDR3: CATRQGLNQPQHF. The CDR3 DNA reads TGTGCCACCCGACAGGGGCTCAATCAGCCCCAGCATTTT.